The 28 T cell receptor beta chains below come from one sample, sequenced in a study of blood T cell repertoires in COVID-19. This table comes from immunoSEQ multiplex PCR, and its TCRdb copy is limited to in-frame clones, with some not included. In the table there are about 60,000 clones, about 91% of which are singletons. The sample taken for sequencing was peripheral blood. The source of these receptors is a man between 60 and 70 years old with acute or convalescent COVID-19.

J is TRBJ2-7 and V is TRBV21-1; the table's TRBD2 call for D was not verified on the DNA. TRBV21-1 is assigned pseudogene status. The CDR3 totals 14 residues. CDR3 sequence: CASSKASGRYEQYF. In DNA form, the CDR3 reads TGTGCCAGCAGCAAAGCTAGCGGGAGGTACGAGCAGTACTTC.

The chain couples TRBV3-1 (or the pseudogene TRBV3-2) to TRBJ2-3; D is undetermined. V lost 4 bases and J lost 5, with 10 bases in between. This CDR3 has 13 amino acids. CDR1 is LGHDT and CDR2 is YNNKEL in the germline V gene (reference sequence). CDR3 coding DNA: TGTGCCAGCAGCCGGTCCCCGGGAGATACGCAGTATTTT. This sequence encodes CASSRSPGDTQYF.

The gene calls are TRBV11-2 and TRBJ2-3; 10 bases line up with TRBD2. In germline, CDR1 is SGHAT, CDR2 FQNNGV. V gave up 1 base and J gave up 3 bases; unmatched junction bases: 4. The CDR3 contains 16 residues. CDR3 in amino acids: CASSLGSGRVTDTQYF. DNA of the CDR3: TGTGCCAGCAGCTTAGGAAGCGGGAGGGTAACAGATACGCAGTATTTT. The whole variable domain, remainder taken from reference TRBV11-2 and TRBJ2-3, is EAGVAQSPRYKIIEKRQSVAFWCNPISGHATLYWYQQILGQGPKLLIQFQNNGVVDDSQLPKDRFSAERLKGVDSTLKIQPAKLEDSAVYLCASSLGSGRVTDTQYFGPGTRLTVL.

CDR3 protein: CSVGPRNRVWTEAFF. The CDR3 region has the DNA TGCAGCGTTGGACCCAGAAACAGGGTATGGACTGAAGCTTTCTTT. The chain carries TRBV29-1 and TRBJ1-1; TRBD1 might be the D (6 bases). The germline V and J ends were trimmed by 4 bases and 5 bases, with 20 bases remaining between them. The CDR3 is made up of 15 amino acids. Looked up from germline, CDR1 is SQVTM and CDR2 is ANQGSEA.

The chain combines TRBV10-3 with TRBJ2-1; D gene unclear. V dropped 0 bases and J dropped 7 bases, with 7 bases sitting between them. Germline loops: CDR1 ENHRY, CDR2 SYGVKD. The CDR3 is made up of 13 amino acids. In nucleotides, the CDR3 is TGTGCCATCAGTGAGTCGAGGCAGAATGAGCAGTTCTTC. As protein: CAISESRQNEQFF.

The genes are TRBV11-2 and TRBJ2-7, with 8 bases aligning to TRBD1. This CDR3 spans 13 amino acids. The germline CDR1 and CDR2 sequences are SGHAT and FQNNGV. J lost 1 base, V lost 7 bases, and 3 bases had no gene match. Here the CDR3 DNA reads TGTGCCAGCAAGACAGGGGATTCCTACGAGCAGTACTTC. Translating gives CASKTGDSYEQYF.

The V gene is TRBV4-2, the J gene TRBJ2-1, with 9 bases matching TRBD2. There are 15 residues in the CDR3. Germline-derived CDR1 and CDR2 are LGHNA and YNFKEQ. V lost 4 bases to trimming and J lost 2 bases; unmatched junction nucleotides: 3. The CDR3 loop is CASSRGLATYNEQFF. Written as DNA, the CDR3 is TGTGCCAGCAGCCGGGGACTAGCAACCTACAATGAGCAGTTCTTC.

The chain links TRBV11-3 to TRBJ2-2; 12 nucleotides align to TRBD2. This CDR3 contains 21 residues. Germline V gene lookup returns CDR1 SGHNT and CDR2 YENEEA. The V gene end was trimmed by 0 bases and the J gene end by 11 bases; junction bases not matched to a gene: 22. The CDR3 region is CASSLDGASGRGPGTPPELFF. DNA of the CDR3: TGTGCCAGCAGCTTAGATGGCGCTAGCGGGAGGGGTCCCGGGACGCCACCAGAGCTGTTTTTT. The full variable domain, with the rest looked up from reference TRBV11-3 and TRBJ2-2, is EAGVVQSPRYKIIEKKQPVAFWCNPISGHNTLYWYLQNLGQGPELLIRYENEEAVDDSQLPKDRFSAERLKGVDSTLKIQPAELGDSAVYLCASSLDGASGRGPGTPPELFFGEGSRLTVL.

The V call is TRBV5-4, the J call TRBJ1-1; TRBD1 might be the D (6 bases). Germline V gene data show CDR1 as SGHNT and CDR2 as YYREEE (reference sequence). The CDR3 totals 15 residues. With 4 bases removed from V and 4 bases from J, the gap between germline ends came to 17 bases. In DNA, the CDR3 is TGTGCCAGCAGCAGGGACAACCCGAGAGGCACTGAAGCTTTCTTT. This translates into CASSRDNPRGTEAFF.

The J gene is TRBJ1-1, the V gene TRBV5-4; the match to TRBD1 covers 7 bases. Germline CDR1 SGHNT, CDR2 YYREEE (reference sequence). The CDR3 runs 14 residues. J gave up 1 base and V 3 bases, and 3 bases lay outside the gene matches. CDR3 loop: CASSSGQPNTEAFF. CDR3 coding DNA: TGTGCCAGCAGCTCGGGACAGCCGAACACTGAAGCTTTCTTT.

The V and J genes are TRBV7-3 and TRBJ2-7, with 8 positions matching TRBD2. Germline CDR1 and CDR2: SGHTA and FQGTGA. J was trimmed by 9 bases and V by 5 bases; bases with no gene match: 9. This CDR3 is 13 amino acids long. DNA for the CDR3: TGTGCCAGCAGCCCCAGCGGGAGTCGGGTGCAGTACTTC. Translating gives CASSPSGSRVQYF.

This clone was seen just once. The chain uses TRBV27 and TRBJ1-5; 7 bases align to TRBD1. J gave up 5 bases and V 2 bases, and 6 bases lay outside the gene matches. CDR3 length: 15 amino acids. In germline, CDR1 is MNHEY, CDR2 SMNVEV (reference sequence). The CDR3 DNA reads TGTGCCAGCAGTTTAGCGACAGGGCCCCATCAGCCCCAGCATTTT. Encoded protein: CASSLATGPHQPQHF.

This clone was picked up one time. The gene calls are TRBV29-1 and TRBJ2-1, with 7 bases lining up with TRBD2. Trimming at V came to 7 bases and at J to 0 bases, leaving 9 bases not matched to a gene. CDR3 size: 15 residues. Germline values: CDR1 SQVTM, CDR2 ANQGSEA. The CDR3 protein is CSAGSGPSSYNEQFF. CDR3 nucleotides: TGCAGCGCTGGTAGCGGGCCTAGCTCCTACAATGAGCAGTTCTTC.

The CDR3 DNA reads TGCGCCAGCAGCTTGGTACCAGCGGGAAGCACCGGGGAGCTGTTTTTT. Residues: CASSLVPAGSTGELFF. The V gene is TRBV5-1, the J gene TRBJ2-2; 7 nucleotides align to TRBD2. CDR3 length equals 16 residues. V lost 0 bases and J lost 4; bases outside the gene matches: 6. CDR1 is SGHRS, CDR2 YFSETQ, per germline.

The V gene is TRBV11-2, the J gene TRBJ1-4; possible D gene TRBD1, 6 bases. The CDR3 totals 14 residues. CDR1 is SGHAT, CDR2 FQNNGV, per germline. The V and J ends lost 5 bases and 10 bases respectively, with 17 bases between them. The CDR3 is CASSPPGVRGKLFF. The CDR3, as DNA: TGTGCCAGCAGCCCACCAGGGGTTAGGGGAAAACTGTTTTTT.

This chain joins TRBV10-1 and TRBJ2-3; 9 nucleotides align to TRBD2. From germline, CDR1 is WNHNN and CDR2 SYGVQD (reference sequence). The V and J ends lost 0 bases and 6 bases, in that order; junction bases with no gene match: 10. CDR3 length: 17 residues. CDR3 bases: TGCGCCAGCAGTGAGTCTAAGAGTAGCGGGAGAGGTGATACGCAGTATTTT. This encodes CASSESKSSGRGDTQYF.

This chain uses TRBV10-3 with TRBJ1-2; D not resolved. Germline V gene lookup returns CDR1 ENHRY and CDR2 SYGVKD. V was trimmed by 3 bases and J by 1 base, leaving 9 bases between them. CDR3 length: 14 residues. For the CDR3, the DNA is TGTGCCATCAGTGACCCAACAAATAACTATGGCTACACCTTC. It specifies CAISDPTNNYGYTF.

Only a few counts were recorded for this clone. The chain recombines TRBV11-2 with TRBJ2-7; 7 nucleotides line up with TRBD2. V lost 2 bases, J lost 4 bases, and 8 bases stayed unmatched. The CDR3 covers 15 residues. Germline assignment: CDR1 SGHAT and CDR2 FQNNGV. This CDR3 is CASSLIGDYQYEQYF. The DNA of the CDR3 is TGTGCCAGCAGCTTAATCGGGGACTACCAGTACGAGCAGTACTTC.

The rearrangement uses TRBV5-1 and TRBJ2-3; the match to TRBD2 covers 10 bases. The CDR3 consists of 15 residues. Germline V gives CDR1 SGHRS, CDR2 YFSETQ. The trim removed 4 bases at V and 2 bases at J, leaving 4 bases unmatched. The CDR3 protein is CASSVLAGITDTQYF. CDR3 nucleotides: TGCGCCAGCAGCGTACTAGCGGGAATCACAGATACGCAGTATTTT.

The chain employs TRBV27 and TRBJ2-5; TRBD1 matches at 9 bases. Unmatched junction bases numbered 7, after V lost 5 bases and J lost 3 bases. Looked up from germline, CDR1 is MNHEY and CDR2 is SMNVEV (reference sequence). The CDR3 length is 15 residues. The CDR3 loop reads CASSRPGTGKETQYF. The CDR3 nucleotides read TGTGCCAGCAGTCGTCCCGGGACAGGGAAAGAGACCCAGTACTTC.

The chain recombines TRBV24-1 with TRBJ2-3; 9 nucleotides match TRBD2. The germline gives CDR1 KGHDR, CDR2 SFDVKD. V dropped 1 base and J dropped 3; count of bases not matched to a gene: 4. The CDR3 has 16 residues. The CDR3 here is CATSDFGSGSTDTQYF. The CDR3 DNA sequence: TGTGCCACCAGTGATTTCGGTAGCGGGAGTACAGATACGCAGTATTTT.

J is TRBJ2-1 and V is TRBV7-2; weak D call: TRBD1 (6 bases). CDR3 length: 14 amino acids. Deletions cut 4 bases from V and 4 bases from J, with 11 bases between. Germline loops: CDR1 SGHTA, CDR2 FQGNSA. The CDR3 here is CASSSQDRYNEQFF. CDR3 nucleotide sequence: TGTGCCAGCAGCTCCCAGGACAGATACAATGAGCAGTTCTTC.

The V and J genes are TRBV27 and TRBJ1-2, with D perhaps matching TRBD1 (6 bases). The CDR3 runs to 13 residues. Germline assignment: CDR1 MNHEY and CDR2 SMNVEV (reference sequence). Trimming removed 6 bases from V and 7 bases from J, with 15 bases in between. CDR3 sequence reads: CASSQKQGFGYTF. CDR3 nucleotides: TGTGCCAGCAGCCAGAAACAGGGATTTGGCTACACCTTC.

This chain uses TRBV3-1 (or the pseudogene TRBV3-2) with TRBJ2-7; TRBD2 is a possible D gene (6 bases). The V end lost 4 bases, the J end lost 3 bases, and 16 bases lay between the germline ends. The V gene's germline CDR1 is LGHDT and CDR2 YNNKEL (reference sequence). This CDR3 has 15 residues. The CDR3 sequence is CASSPSGRGLYEQYF. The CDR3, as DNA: TGTGCCAGCAGCCCCTCGGGAAGGGGACTCTACGAGCAGTACTTC.

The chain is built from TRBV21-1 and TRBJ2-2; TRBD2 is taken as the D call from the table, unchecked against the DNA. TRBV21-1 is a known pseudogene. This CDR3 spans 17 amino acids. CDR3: CASSKFGHLGGTGELFF. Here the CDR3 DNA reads TGTGCCAGCAGCAAATTCGGACACCTCGGGGGCACCGGGGAGCTGTTTTTT.

CDR3 region: CAISSLAGGTYNEQFF. In DNA form, the CDR3 reads TGTGCCATCAGTTCGTTAGCGGGAGGAACTTACAATGAGCAGTTCTTC. This chain joins TRBV10-3 and TRBJ2-1, with TRBD2 matching 10 bases. Germline V gene lookup returns CDR1 ENHRY and CDR2 SYGVKD. The CDR3 sequence is 16 residues long. J lost 4 bases, V lost 5 bases, and 8 bases had no gene match.

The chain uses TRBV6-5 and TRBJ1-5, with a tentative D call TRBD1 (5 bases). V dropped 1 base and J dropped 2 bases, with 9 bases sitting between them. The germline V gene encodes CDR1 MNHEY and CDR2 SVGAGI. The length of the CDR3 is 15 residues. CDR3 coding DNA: TGTGCCAGCAGTTACTTACGGGGGGGCAATCAGCCCCAGCATTTT. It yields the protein CASSYLRGGNQPQHF.

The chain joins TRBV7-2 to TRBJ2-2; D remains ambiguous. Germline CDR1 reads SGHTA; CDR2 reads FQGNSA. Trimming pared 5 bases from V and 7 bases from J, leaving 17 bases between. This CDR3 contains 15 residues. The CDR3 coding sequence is TGTGCCAGCAGCCCTAGGTCAGCCCTTGGCGGGGAGCTGTTTTTT. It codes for CASSPRSALGGELFF.